These 12 T cell receptor beta chains share one sample of origin, sequenced in a study of graft-versus-host responses after intestinal transplantation. Produced via immunoSEQ multiplex PCR; TCRdb's table is partial and in-frame only. The sample records about 64,000 clones, 80% to 95% being singletons. This specimen was bone marrow, taken 700 to 850 days after intestinal transplantation. The receptors derive from a human patient who received an intestinal transplant, so some T cells may come from the graft donor.

The chain links TRBV4-1 to TRBJ1-1, with TRBD1 matching 7 bases. Looked up from germline, CDR1 is MGHRA and CDR2 is YSYEKL. This CDR3 is built from 16 residues. Losses at the gene ends were 2 bases for V and 0 bases for J; bases not matched to a gene: 6. The CDR3, as DNA: TGCGCCAGCAGCCAACCCAAGGGGGCGATGAACACTGAAGCTTTCTTT. This gives the protein CASSQPKGAMNTEAFF.

This clone has just one count. V is TRBV5-1 and J is TRBJ2-5; 14 bases align to TRBD2. The J segment lost 4 bases and the V segment lost 3 bases, leaving 2 bases of the junction unmatched. The CDR3 length is 15 residues. From germline, CDR1 is SGHRS and CDR2 YFSETQ. In DNA, the CDR3 is TGCGCCAGCAGCTCCGGGACTAGCGGGAGAGAGACCCAGTACTTC. It translates to CASSSGTSGRETQYF.

This chain connects TRBV27 to TRBJ1-5; D possibly corresponds to TRBD1 (5 bases). CDR1 is MNHEY and CDR2 is SMNVEV in the germline V gene (reference sequence). V was trimmed by 2 bases and J by 9 bases, leaving 11 bases between them. The CDR3 loop spans 13 amino acids. The CDR3 bases are TGTGCCAGCAGTTTAGTGGGGGACTCGCCCCAGCATTTT. Its protein is CASSLVGDSPQHF.

The gene calls are TRBV11-2 and TRBJ1-1; maybe TRBD1 (6 bases). Germline V gene sequence: CDR1 SGHAT, CDR2 FQNNGV. The CDR3 loop spans 18 amino acids. The ends were cut back, 1 base at V and 1 base at J, with 19 bases in the middle. CDR3 region: CASSLGLWGQNRNTEAFF. DNA for the CDR3: TGTGCCAGCAGCTTAGGTCTCTGGGGGCAGAATAGGAACACTGAAGCTTTCTTT.

The V gene is TRBV9, the J gene TRBJ2-1, with D perhaps matching TRBD1 or TRBD2 (5 bases each). CDR1 is SGDLS and CDR2 is YYNGEE in the germline V gene. With 3 bases removed from V and 8 bases from J, the gap between germline ends came to 15 bases. This CDR3 contains 14 residues. CDR3 coding DNA: TGTGCCAGCAGCGCAGAAACGGGACCGGATGAGCAGTTCTTC. Translated: CASSAETGPDEQFF.

V and J are TRBV6-6 and TRBJ2-7; 9 nucleotides line up with TRBD2. The germline gives CDR1 MNHNY, CDR2 SVGAGI (reference sequence). The CDR3 length is 13 residues. After removal of 5 bases from V and 5 bases from J, the junction contained 4 bases not matched to a gene. The CDR3 loop is CASSPGTSNEQYF. The CDR3 DNA sequence: TGTGCCAGCAGTCCCGGGACTAGCAACGAGCAGTACTTC.

By sample share, this clone is medium-sized (0.01 to 0.1%). The rearrangement uses TRBV7-6 and TRBJ2-3; D gene uncertain. The ends were cut back, 5 bases at V and 2 bases at J, with 8 bases in the middle. The CDR3 is 13 residues long. Germline V gene lookup returns CDR1 SGHVS and CDR2 FNYEAQ. The CDR3: CASSLEHTDTQYF. CDR3 bases: TGTGCCAGCAGCCTCGAGCACACAGATACGCAGTATTTT.

V gene TRBV4-2 combines with J gene TRBJ1-5; TRBD1 agrees at 7 bases. V dropped 1 base and J dropped 6; count of bases not matched to a gene: 12. Germline CDR1 and CDR2: LGHNA and YNFKEQ. The CDR3 contains 17 residues. CDR3 nucleotides: TGTGCCAGCAGCCAAGTGCCGGGTCAGGGGGGCGGTCAGCCCCAGCATTTT. This codes for CASSQVPGQGGGQPQHF.

V is TRBV4-1 and J is TRBJ2-5, with D hard to call. CDR1 MGHRA and CDR2 YSYEKL come from the germline V gene. The CDR3 loop spans 12 amino acids. Trimming cost V 2 bases and J 4 bases, with 5 bases left between them. The CDR3 nucleotides are TGCGCCAGCAGCCAACGAGGAGAGACCCAGTACTTC. Residues: CASSQRGETQYF.

This sequence joins TRBV15 and TRBJ2-7, with D uncertain. The CDR3 extends over 16 amino acids. Germline CDR1 and CDR2: LNHNV and YYDKDF (reference sequence). Between the trimmed V and J ends, which lost 0 bases and 3 bases, there was a span of 15 bases. CDR3: CATSRDRNRKGYEQYF. In nucleotides, the CDR3 is TGTGCCACCAGCAGAGATAGAAACCGGAAGGGCTACGAGCAGTACTTC.

This sequence joins TRBV29-1 and TRBJ1-1; tentative D call: TRBD1 (6 bases). The CDR3 is 13 amino acids. V was cut by 1 base and J by 1 base, with 7 bases left in between. Germline V gene data show CDR1 as SQVTM and CDR2 as ANQGSEA. The CDR3 DNA reads as TGCAGCGTTGAAGGAGGGGGGAACACTGAAGCTTTCTTT. Its protein product is CSVEGGGNTEAFF.

This chain connects TRBV5-6 to TRBJ1-6; D is undetermined. The CDR3 is 14 amino acids. The V end was cut by 5 bases, the J end by 6 bases, with 12 bases between. Germline V lookup: CDR1 SGHDT, CDR2 YYEEEE. The CDR3 region is CASRGGQANSPLHF. For the CDR3, the DNA is TGTGCCAGCAGGGGTGGGCAGGCTAATTCACCCCTCCACTTT. Full variable domain (missing parts from reference TRBV5-6 and TRBJ1-6): DAGVTQSPTHLIKTRGQQVTLRCSPKSGHDTVSWYQQALGQGPQFIFQYYEEEERQRGNFPDRFSGHQFPNYSSELNVNALLLGDSALYLCASRGGQANSPLHFGNGTRLTVT.